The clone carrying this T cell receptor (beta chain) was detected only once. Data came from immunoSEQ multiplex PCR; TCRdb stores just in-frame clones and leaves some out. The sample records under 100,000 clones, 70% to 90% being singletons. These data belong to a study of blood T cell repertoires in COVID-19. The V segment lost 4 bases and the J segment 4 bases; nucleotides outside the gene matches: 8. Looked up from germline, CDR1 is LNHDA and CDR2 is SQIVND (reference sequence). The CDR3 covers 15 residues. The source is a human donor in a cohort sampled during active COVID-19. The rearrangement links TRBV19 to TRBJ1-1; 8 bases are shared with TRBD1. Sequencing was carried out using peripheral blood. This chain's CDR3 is CASSTRTGLRTEAFF. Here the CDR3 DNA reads TGTGCCAGTAGTACCCGGACAGGGCTCCGCACTGAAGCTTTCTTT.